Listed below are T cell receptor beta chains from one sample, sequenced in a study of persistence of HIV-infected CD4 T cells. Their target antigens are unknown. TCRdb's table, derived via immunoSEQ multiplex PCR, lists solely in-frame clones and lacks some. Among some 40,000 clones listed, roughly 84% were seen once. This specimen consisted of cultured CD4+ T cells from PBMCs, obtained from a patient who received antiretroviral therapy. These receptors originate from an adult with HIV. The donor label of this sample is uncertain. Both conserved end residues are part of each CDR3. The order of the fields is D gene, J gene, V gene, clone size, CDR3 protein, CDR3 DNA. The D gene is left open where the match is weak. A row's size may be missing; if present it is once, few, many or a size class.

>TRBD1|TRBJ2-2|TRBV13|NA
CASSRTGQGRRNTGELFF
TGTGCCAGCAGCAGAACCGGACAGGGGCGGAGGAACACCGGGGAGCTGTTTTTT
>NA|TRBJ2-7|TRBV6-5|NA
CASRGGYEQYF
TGTGCCAGCAGAGGTGGCTACGAGCAGTACTTC
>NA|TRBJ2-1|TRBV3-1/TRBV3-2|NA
CASSRVLAGSYNEQFF
TGTGCCAGCAGCCGGGTTCTGGCGGGGTCCTACAATGAGCAGTTCTTC
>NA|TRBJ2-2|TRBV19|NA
CASSIKVRGTGELFF
TGTGCCAGTAGTATAAAAGTCCGGGGCACCGGGGAGCTGTTTTTT
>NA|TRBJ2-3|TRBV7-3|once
CASSLRSNTDTQYF
TGTGCCAGCAGCTTAAGGTCTAACACAGATACGCAGTATTTT
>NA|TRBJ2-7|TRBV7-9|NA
CASSKRQDYEQYF
TGTGCCAGCAGCAAGAGACAGGACTACGAGCAGTACTTC
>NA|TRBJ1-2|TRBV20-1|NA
CSASPAATDYGYTF
TGCAGTGCTAGTCCGGCAGCAACTGACTATGGCTACACCTTC
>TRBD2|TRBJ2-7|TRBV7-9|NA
CASNSDPGLAGGASYEQYF
TGTGCCAGCAACTCCGACCCGGGACTAGCGGGGGGTGCATCCTACGAGCAGTACTTC
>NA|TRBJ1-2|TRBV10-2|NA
CAGPTDDYGYTF
TGCGCCGGACCGACAGACGACTATGGCTACACCTTC
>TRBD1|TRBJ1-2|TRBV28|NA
CASRIPGGSGYTF
TGTGCCAGCAGAATACCAGGGGGTTCTGGCTACACCTTC
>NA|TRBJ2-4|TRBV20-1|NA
CSAIAADQYF
TGCAGTGCTATTGCAGCGGATCAGTACTTC
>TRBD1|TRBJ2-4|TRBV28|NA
CASSSRGVRGGASNIQYF
TGTGCCAGCAGTTCCAGAGGGGTGAGAGGGGGCGCGTCAAACATTCAGTACTTC
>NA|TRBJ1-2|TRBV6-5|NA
CASRPGANYGYTF
TGTGCCAGCAGGCCAGGGGCGAACTATGGCTACACCTTC
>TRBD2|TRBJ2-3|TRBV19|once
CASSGGAEDTQYF
TGTGCCAGTAGCGGGGGGGCCGAAGATACGCAGTATTTT
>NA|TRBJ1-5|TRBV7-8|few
CASSLETGRNQPQHF
TGTGCCAGCAGCTTAGAAACAGGGCGCAATCAGCCCCAGCATTTT
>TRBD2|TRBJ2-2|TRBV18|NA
CASSPNQGLAGQNTGELFF
TGTGCCAGCTCACCAAATCAAGGACTAGCGGGGCAGAACACCGGGGAGCTGTTTTTT
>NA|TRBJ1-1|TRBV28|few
CARAVGTEAFF
TGTGCCAGAGCTGTGGGCACTGAAGCTTTCTTT
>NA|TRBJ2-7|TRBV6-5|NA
CAGGQFIYEQYF
TGTGCCGGCGGACAATTCATCTACGAGCAGTACTTC
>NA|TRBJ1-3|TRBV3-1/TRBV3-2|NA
CASSLEGGSSGNTIYF
TGTGCCAGCAGCCTCGAAGGGGGTAGCTCTGGAAACACCATATATTTT
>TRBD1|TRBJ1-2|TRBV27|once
CASSSHMTGGAGYGYTF
TGTGCCAGCAGTTCCCATATGACAGGGGGCGCAGGCTATGGCTACACCTTC
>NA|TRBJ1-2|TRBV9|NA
CASSPRETDYYGYTF
TGTGCCAGCAGCCCTCGCGAGACAGATTACTATGGCTACACCTTC
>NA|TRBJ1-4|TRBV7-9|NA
CASSSLRVGEKLFF
TGTGCCAGCAGCTCGCTTAGGGTGGGTGAAAAACTGTTTTTT
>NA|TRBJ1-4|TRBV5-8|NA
CASSLPQGRTNEKLFF
TGTGCCAGCAGCTTACCCCAGGGAAGGACTAATGAAAAACTGTTTTTT
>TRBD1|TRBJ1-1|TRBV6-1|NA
CASTDREDTEAFF
TGTGCCAGCACCGACAGGGAGGACACTGAAGCTTTCTTT
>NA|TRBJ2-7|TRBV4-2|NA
CASSQEFHEQYF
TGTGCTAGCAGCCAAGAGTTCCACGAGCAGTACTTC
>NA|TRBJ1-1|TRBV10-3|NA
CAISEYSDTEAFF
TGTGCCATCAGTGAATACTCGGACACTGAAGCTTTCTTT
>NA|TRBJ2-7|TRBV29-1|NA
CSVEGGTTYEQYF
TGCAGCGTTGAAGGAGGGACAACTTACGAGCAGTACTTC
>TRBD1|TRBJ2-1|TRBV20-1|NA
CSASSGQGVGQFF
TGCAGTGCTAGTTCCGGACAGGGGGTCGGGCAGTTCTTC
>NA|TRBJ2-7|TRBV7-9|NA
CASAPGRAPLEQYF
TGTGCCAGCGCCCCCGGGAGAGCCCCCCTCGAGCAGTACTTC
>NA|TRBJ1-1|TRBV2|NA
CASKRGLNTEAFF
TGTGCCAGCAAGCGGGGATTGAACACTGAAGCTTTCTTT
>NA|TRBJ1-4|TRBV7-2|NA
CASSPEYGDEKLFF
TGTGCCAGCAGCCCGGAGTACGGGGATGAAAAACTGTTTTTT
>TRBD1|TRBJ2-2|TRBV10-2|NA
CASSQLPGQGDTGELFF
TGCGCCAGCAGCCAACTACCGGGACAGGGGGACACCGGGGAGCTGTTTTTT
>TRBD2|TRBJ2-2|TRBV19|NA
CASSPGLAVNTGELFF
TGTGCCAGTAGTCCAGGACTAGCGGTAAACACCGGGGAGCTGTTTTTT
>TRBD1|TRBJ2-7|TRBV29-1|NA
CSVLTGLSYEQYF
TGCAGCGTCTTGACAGGGTTGTCCTACGAGCAGTACTTC
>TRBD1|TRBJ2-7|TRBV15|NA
CATSRDWGQADEQYF
TGTGCCACCAGCAGAGATTGGGGACAGGCGGACGAGCAGTACTTC
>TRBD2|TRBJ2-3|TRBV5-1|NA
CASSLGGLGSGTQYF
TGCGCCAGCAGCTTGGGGGGACTAGGGAGTGGTACGCAGTATTTT
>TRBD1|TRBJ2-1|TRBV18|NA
CASSPRQGVYNEQFF
TGTGCCAGCTCCCCACGACAGGGGGTGTACAATGAGCAGTTCTTC
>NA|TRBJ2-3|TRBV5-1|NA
CASRVSSSTDTQYF
TGCGCCAGCAGAGTGTCCTCTAGCACAGATACGCAGTATTTT
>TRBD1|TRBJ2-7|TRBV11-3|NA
CASSSTGVEQYF
TGTGCCAGCAGCTCAACAGGGGTCGAGCAGTACTTC
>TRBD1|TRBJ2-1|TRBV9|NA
CASSGGTGSYNEQFF
TGTGCCAGCAGCGGCGGGACAGGATCCTACAATGAGCAGTTCTTC
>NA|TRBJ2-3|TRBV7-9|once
CASSFGGQLSDTQYF
TGTGCCAGCAGCTTCGGCGGACAATTATCCGATACGCAGTATTTT
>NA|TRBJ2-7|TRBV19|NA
CASSRGRYEQYF
TGTGCCAGTAGTAGAGGCCGCTACGAGCAGTACTTC
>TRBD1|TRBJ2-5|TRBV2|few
CASSTRDRGPETQYF
TGTGCCAGCAGTACCCGGGACAGGGGGCCTGAGACCCAGTACTTC
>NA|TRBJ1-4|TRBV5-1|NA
CASSNPGGYEKLFF
TGCGCCAGCAGCAACCCGGGTGGGTATGAAAAACTGTTTTTT
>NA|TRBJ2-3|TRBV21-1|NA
CASSPSGGASTDTQYF
TGTGCCAGCAGCCCTAGCGGGGGGGCGAGCACAGATACGCAGTATTTT
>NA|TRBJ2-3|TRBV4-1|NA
CASSQDRKTDTQYF
TGCGCCAGCAGCCAAGATCGAAAAACAGATACGCAGTATTTT
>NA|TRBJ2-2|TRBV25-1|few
CASSPQANTGELFF
TGTGCCAGCAGTCCCCAGGCTAACACCGGGGAGCTGTTTTTT
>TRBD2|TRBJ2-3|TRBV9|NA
CASSRGGGGITQYF
TGTGCCAGCAGCCGCGGGGGCGGGGGGATAACGCAGTATTTT
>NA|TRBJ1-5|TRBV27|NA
CASSFQGSQPQHF
TGTGCCAGCAGTTTTCAGGGTTCTCAGCCCCAGCATTTT
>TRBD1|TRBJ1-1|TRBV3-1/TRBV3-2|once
CASSQVSGQGARGTEAFF
TGTGCCAGCAGCCAAGTATCAGGACAGGGGGCTCGGGGGACTGAAGCTTTCTTT
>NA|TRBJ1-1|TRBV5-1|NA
CASSFRDGGTEAFF
TGCGCCAGCAGCTTCAGGGATGGGGGCACTGAAGCTTTCTTT
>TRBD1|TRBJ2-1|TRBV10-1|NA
CASSESGQIGNEQFF
TGCGCCAGCAGTGAGTCGGGACAGATAGGGAATGAGCAGTTCTTC
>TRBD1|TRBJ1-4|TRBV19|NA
CASSLFLQGASEKLFF
TGTGCCAGTAGTTTATTTCTACAGGGGGCGAGCGAAAAACTGTTTTTT
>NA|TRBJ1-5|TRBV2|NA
CASSREGDQPQHF
TGTGCCAGCAGTCGAGAGGGGGATCAGCCCCAGCATTTT
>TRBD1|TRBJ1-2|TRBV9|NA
CASSGEDRVGFYGYTF
TGTGCCAGCAGCGGAGAGGACAGGGTAGGTTTCTATGGCTACACCTTC
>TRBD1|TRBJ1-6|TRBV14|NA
CASSQAQGGNSPLHF
TGTGCCAGCAGCCAAGCACAGGGGGGTAATTCACCCCTCCACTTT
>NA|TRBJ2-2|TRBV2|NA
CASSLGLGAGLFF
TGTGCCAGCAGTTTGGGGCTGGGGGCGGGGCTGTTTTTT